Given below is one T cell receptor beta chain in context. This clone's antigen is unknown. No base qualities exist here, and no much larger clone lies one base off it. Library construction relied on the immunoSEQ multiplex PCR assay. A mixture of 60 forward primers for TCR Vbeta segments and 13 reverse primers for TCR Jbeta segments was used in the multiplex PCR. A multiplex PCR assay on genomic DNA amplified the CDR3 region of rearranged TCR beta genes. On the Illumina HiSeq System, the amplified TCR beta libraries were sequenced as 87-base-pair reads. The authors' analysis ran thus. In a later analysis, around 80 million unique TCR beta chains were counted across the approximately 670 repertoires, and roughly 10 million of these chains were shared by at least two donors. Raw reads were error-corrected and collapsed into unique sequences with a nearest-neighbor algorithm that merged closely related sequences to remove PCR and sequencing errors. CDR3 sequences were aligned to IMGT reference sequences to assign V, D and J gene segments. For a sequence to be retained, at least a six-nucleotide match to both a V gene segment and a J gene segment was required. Rearrangements were called productive when the CDR3 lacked stop codons and stayed in frame with V and J; all others were non-productive. Following IMGT convention, CDR3 was defined as the stretch from the second conserved V-encoded cysteine to the conserved J-encoded phenylalanine. Sequences without an unambiguous match to a single V gene segment were excluded from the earlier analysis of a few hundred of the donors. An earlier analysis of some 610 of the donors called V segments functional above 56.7% productive rearrangements and segregating when the between-donor standard deviation exceeded 5%. A statistical classification framework was built for diagnosing cytomegalovirus status from the catalog of TCR beta chain sequences. A later analysis assigned V and J genes by comparing TCR nucleotide sequences with IMGT/GENE-DB human TR gene sequences. The TCRdist pipeline was used in a later analysis to assign CDR3 sequences and most-parsimonious VDJ recombination scenarios. In a later analysis, each TCR beta chain was defined by its CDR3 amino acid sequence together with its V-gene family, and reads without a unique V-gene family were excluded. To address suspected cross-contamination and a sequencing artifact, a later analysis removed under 600 highly shared, low-generation-probability nucleotide sequences. A later analysis calculated a clonal expansion index for each public chain from normalized within-repertoire ranks of inferred template counts. Generation probabilities in a later analysis came from a VDJ recombination model fitted to out-of-frame rearrangements, and those results were checked against IGoR. In a later analysis, hypergeometric tests were used to score TCR-TCR, TCR-HLA and TCR-CMV co-occurrence, with a repertoire-size bias correction applied to TCR pairs. To estimate false discovery rates, a later analysis permuted the HLA or CMV assignments 20 times. In a later analysis, co-occurring TCRs were grouped using DBSCAN, with TCRdist sequence similarity added in when clustering inside HLA-allele-positive subsets. For co-occurrence clustering, repertoires with fewer than 30,000 or more than 120,000 public chains were excluded, along with roughly five repertoires with anomalous nucleotide sharing. TCRdb's version of the immuneACCESS table is confined to in-frame rearrangements and falls short of the full clone set. An unresolved V gene accounts for under half of the shortfall where checked; the remainder is of unknown origin. That table gives V, J and clone size, and the DNA gave D and trimming. The sample profile shows 120,000 to 150,000 clones; about 79% of them were found once. 2.5% to 3% of the sample belongs to the ten largest clones.

This specimen comes from a study of cytomegalovirus exposure and HLA in healthy donors (dated by TCRdb to 2016 to 2017). Broadly, across the study: An earlier analysis of fewer than 750 of the donors reported under 300 Gb of sequence data and around 120 million unique TCR beta sequences obtained from around 180 million T cells. Approximately 330 gigabases of sequencing data and around 85 million unique TCR sequences made up an early release that covered 640 HLA-typed donors. Of the roughly 400 genotyped donors, around 81% fell in the genetic ancestry cluster associated with self-reported Caucasian donors. The study was designed to test whether signatures of past pathogen exposure could be identified by cataloging public T cell receptors. The study used immunosequencing to profile the T cell repertoires of hundreds of subjects and linked those repertoires to cytomegalovirus serostatus. Besides the first cohort of around 700 subjects, a separate validation cohort made up of some 110 different subjects was used. To predict cytomegalovirus infection status, the study brought together high-throughput TCR immunosequencing, statistical association of individual TCRs with disease status, and machine learning. To study patterns of TCR occurrence, a later analysis re-analyzed previously published TCR beta repertoires from 666 donors and added high-resolution HLA genotyping. Rather than using new phenotypic data, the later analysis identified candidate immune exposures from TCR beta sequences and from how often those sequences occurred across donors. In an earlier analysis of a few hundred of the donors, high-throughput TCR beta sequencing was used to judge whether each TCR beta V gene segment behaved as functional or pseudogenic. Donor age, sex, ethnicity and CMV serostatus were compiled alongside the repertoire data. In a later genetic analysis, genome-wide SNP genotypes for 398 of the 666 donors were used, and that subset was treated as a discovery cohort. All discovery cohort repertoires had been generated using a single sequencing platform. HLA typing included class I and class II loci at four-digit resolution. The number of typed donors differed by locus: about 620-640 for A, B, C, DRB1 and DQB1; approximately 520 for DQA1; about 600 for DPA1; and around 490 for DPB1. Five DR-DQ haplotypes were treated as single units for association and clustering because of strong linkage in the cohort. On average, roughly 200,000 unique TCR beta nucleotide sequences were sequenced per donor among a few hundred genotyped donors of the cohort, with 15% to 20% of those sequences being non-productive. The paper as a whole reports these results and caveats: A cluster of highly shared sequence variants was judged likely to be a technical artifact of the sequencing pipeline. Some IMGT-functional V segments, including TRBV6-2 and TRBV6-3, could not be told apart with the 87-base-pair reads, so those segments were excluded. A later analysis reported that several top co-occurrence clusters appeared linked to parvovirus B19, influenza, CMV and Epstein-Barr virus. A further reported finding was that TCR beta sequences accurately predicted the HLA-A and HLA-B alleles for most subjects in the first cohort. Cytomegalovirus status was reported to be diagnosed by the classifier with high specificity and sensitivity in both the original and validation cohorts. A later analysis associated about 17,000 TCR beta sequences with specific HLA alleles at a false discovery rate of 0.05. Because HLA typing was missing for some donors at each locus, association tests included only the typed subset. A later genetic analysis reported fewer N-insertions in productive TCRs among donors in an Asian-associated ancestry cluster than the roughly 640-donor mean. This cohort had only TCR beta chains sequenced, and the lack of alpha or paired-chain data limited which features could be detected. In a later analysis, most CMV-associated TCR beta chains were found to appear HLA-restricted, with HLA associations seemingly driven largely by CMV exposure. An earlier analysis of 587 of the donors showed that most TCR beta V segments appeared in productive rearrangements either about 87% or about 30% of the time, which broadly matched IMGT annotations. In a later analysis, the rate of TCR association differed among HLA loci, with DRB1 alleles having the most associated TCRs and HLA-C alleles having the fewest. Because counts were too low, 15 or so rarely observed V segments, including chromosome 9 orphons, were excluded from the earlier analysis of 587 of the donors. When HLA alleles, especially DR and DQ, strongly co-occurred, TCR associations were difficult to assign to individual alleles. The only immune exposure information available for the cohort was CMV serostatus. In vitro tests confirmed that a few of the cytomegalovirus-associated TCR beta chains recognize cytomegalovirus antigens. The study listed 150 to 200 TCR beta chains as associated with cytomegalovirus. The authors suggested that the approach could potentially be extended to other disease states and immunological phenotypes. Compared with equally common non-associated chains, HLA-associated TCR beta chains in a later analysis were more clonally expanded and had lower generation probabilities. Roughly uniform sequencing depth across donors was assumed in presence/absence analyses, although this assumption may not hold. V-gene and J-gene trimming of TCR beta chains was associated with a missense DCLRE1C variant in a later genetic analysis, and the association was replicated in an independent cohort. Linkage disequilibrium might explain the correlated functional status among segregating V segments, but an unknown experimental factor could not be ruled out. Most TCR sequences were observed very rarely across donors, whereas some public TCRs were present in many individuals.

V loses 4 bases, J loses 0 bases, and the germline ends lie 14 bases apart. From a lookup of the germline V gene, CDR1 and CDR2 are SGHRS and YFSETQ. Including the terminal cysteine and phenylalanine, the CDR3 comprises 16 residues. Only CDR3 DNA is held: 48 bases, read in frame from base 1. The cohort comprised 710 or so healthy bone marrow donors. At the time of sampling, every cohort member was nominally healthy, though immune exposures that went unrecorded were likely present. The donor tested CMV seronegative and was one of the 352 seronegative cohort members. A peripheral blood sample was collected from each donor, and TCR beta sequencing was performed on peripheral blood mononuclear cells. The Qiagen DNeasy Blood Extraction Kit was used to extract genomic DNA from the blood cell samples.

The sequence joins TRBV5-1 to TRBJ2-1; the D gene is possibly TRBD2, with 6 bases matching. Source material: PBMCs. This receptor was identified in a male donor in good health and CMV-seronegative. The bases are TGCGCCAGCAGCGTGACGGGGGTTAGCTCCTACAATGAGCAGTTCTTC. Translated, it reads CASSVTGVSSYNEQFF.